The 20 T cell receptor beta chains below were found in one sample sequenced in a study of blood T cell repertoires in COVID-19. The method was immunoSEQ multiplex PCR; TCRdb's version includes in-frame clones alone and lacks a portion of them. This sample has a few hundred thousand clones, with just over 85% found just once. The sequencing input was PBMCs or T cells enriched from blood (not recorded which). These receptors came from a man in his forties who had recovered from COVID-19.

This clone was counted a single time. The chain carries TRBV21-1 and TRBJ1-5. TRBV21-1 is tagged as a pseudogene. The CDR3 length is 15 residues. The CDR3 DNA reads TGTGCCAGCAGCAAAGGGCGGCTTAGCAATCAGCCCCAGCATTTT. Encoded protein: CASSKGRLSNQPQHF.

Here the CDR3 reads CASSYPGRSYNSPLHF. The CDR3, as DNA: TGTGCCAGCAGTTACCCAGGGCGCTCCTATAATTCACCCCTCCACTTT. V and J are TRBV6-2 or TRBV6-3 and TRBJ1-6; D is possibly TRBD1 (5 bases). V was trimmed by 2 bases and J by 0 bases, leaving 8 bases between them. This CDR3 comprises 16 residues. In germline, CDR1 is MNHEY, CDR2 SVGEGT.

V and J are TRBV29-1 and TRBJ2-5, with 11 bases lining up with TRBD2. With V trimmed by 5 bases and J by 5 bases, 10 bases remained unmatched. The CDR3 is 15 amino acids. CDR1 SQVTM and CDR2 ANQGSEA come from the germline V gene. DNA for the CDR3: TGCAGCGTTCAGACTAGCGGGGAACGGGTGGAGACCCAGTACTTC. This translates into CSVQTSGERVETQYF. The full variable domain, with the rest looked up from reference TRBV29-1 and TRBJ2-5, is SAVISQKPSRDICQRGTSLTIQCQVDSQVTMMFWYRQQPGQSLTLIATANQGSEATYESGFVIDKFPISRPNLTFSTLTVSNMSPEDSSIYLCSVQTSGERVETQYFGPGTRLLVL.

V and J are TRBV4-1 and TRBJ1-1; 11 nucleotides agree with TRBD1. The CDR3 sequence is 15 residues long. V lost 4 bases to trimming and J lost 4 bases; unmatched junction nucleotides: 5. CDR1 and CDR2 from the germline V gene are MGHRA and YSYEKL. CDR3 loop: CASSLKGTGGTEAFF. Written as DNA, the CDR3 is TGCGCCAGCAGCCTGAAGGGGACAGGGGGCACTGAAGCTTTCTTT.

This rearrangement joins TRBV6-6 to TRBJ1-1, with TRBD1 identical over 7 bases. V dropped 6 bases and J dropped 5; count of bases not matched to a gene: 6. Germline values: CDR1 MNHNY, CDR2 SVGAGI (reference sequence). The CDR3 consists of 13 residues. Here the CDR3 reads CASRGQTATEAFF. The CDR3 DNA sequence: TGTGCCAGCAGGGGACAGACTGCGACTGAAGCTTTCTTT.

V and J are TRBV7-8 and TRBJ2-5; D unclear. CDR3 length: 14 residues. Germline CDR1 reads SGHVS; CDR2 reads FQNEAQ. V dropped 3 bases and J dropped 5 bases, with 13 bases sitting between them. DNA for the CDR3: TGTGCCAGCAGCTTGGAACAGCTTGGGGAGACCCAGTACTTC. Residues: CASSLEQLGETQYF.

CDR3 bases: TGTGCCAGCAGCCCCCCGACTGTCGCCTTCTACGAGCAGTACTTC. Residues: CASSPPTVAFYEQYF. The V call is TRBV28, the J call TRBJ2-7; D is unresolved. This CDR3 has 15 amino acids. Deletions cut 6 bases from V and 3 bases from J, with 18 bases between. Looked up from germline, CDR1 is MDHEN and CDR2 is SYDVKM.

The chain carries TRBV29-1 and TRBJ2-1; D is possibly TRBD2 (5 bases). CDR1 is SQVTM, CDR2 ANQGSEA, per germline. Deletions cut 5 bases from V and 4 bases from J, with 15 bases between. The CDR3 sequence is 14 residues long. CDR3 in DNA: TGCAGCGTTCGTCAGAGGGAGATGTACAATGAGCAGTTCTTC. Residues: CSVRQREMYNEQFF.

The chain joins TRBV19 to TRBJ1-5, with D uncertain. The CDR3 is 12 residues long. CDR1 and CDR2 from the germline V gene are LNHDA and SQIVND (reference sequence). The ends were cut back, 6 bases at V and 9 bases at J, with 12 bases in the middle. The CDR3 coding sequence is TGTGCCAGTAGCCCAGGCACCGGGCCCCAGCATTTT. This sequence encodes CASSPGTGPQHF.

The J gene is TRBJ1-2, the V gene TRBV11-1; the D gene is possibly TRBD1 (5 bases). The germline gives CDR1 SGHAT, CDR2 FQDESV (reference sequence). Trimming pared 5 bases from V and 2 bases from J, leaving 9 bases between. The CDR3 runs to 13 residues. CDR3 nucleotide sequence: TGTGCCAGCAGCAAGACAGCCAACTATGGCTACACCTTC. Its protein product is CASSKTANYGYTF.

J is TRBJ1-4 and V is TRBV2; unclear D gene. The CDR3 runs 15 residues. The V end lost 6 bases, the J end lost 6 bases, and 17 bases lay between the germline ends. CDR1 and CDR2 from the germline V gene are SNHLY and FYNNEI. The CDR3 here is CASRPGFAGDEKLFF. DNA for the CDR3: TGTGCCAGCAGGCCCGGGTTCGCCGGGGATGAAAAACTGTTTTTT. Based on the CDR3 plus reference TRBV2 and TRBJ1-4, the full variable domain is EPEVTQTPSHQVTQMGQEVILRCVPISNHLYFYWYRQILGQKVEFLVSFYNNEISEKSEIFDDQFSVERPDGSNFTLKIRSTKLEDSAMYFCASRPGFAGDEKLFFGSGTQLSVL.

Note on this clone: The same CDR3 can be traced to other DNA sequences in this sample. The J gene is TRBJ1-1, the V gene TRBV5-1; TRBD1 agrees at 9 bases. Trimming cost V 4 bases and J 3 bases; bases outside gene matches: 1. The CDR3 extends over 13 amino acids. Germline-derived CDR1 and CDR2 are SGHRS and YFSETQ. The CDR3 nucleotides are TGCGCCAGCAGCCGGGACAGGGACACTGAAGCTTTCTTT. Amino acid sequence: CASSRDRDTEAFF.

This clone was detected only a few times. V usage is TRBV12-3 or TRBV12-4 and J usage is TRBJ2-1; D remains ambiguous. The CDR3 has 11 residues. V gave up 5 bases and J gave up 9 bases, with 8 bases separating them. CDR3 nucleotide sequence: TGTGCCAGCAGTCGATTCAGTGAGCAGTTCTTC. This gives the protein CASSRFSEQFF.

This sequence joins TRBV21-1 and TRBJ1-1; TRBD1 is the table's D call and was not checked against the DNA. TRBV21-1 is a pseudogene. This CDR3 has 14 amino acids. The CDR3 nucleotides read TGTGCCAGCAGCAAAGCTGGCAGTGACACTGAAGCTTTCTTT. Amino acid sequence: CASSKAGSDTEAFF.

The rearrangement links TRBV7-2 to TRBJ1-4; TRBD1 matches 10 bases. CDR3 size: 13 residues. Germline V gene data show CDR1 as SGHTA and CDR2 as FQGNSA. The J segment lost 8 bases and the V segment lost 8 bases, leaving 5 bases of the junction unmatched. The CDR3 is CASRDRGNEKLFF. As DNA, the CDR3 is TGTGCCAGCCGGGACAGGGGCAACGAAAAACTGTTTTTT.

In nucleotides, the CDR3 is TGCGCCAGCAGCTTGGGATTCCAGGGGGCTCTCCAGCAAGAGACCCAGTACTTC. This translates into CASSLGFQGALQQETQYF. The chain combines TRBV5-1 with TRBJ2-5, with 8 bases lining up with TRBD1. Germline-derived CDR1 and CDR2 are SGHRS and YFSETQ. V was clipped by 0 bases and J by 2 bases; unmatched bases: 12. The CDR3 loop spans 18 amino acids.

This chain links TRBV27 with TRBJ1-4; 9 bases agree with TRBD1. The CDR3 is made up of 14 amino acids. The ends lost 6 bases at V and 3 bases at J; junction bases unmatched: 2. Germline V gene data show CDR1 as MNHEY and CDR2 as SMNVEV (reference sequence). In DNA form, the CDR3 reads TGTGCCAGCAGACGACAGGGGGCTAATGAAAAACTGTTTTTT. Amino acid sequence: CASRRQGANEKLFF.

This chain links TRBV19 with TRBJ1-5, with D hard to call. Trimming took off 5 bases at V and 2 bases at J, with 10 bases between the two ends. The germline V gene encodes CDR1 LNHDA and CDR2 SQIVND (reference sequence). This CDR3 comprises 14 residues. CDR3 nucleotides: TGTGCCAGTAGTGCCACACAAGGCAATCAGCCCCAGCATTTT. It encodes CASSATQGNQPQHF.

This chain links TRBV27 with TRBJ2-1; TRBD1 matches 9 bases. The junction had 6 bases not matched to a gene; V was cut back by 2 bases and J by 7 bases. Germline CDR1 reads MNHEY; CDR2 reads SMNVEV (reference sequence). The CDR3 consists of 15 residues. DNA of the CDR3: TGTGCCAGCAGTTTACTCGGACAGGGGTGGAATGAGCAGTTCTTC. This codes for CASSLLGQGWNEQFF.

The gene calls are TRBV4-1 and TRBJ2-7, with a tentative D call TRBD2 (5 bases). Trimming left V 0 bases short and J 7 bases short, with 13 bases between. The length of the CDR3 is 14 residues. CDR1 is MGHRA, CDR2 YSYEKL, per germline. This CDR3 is CASSQEVGLREQYF. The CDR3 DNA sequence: TGCGCCAGCAGCCAAGAAGTCGGACTGCGGGAGCAGTACTTC.